The rows below give T cell receptor beta chains drawn from one sample of a study of cytomegalovirus exposure and HLA in healthy donors. Sequenced by immunoSEQ multiplex PCR; TCRdb stores in-frame clones only, minus some. The sample has 150,000 to 200,000 clones; approximately 81% are singletons. The sequenced sample was PBMCs. The receptors were gathered from a woman aged 50 to 65 in good health and CMV-seronegative. CDR3s include the opening cysteine and the closing phenylalanine or tryptophan. The order of the fields is clone size, D gene, J gene, V gene, CDR3 protein, CDR3 DNA. A D gene is named only where the DNA matches it firmly. Not every row has a clone size; where given, it reads once, few, many or a size class.

clone_size: .; d_call: TRBD1; j_call: TRBJ1-1; v_call: TRBV27; cdr3_aa: CASSLRRTGTEAFF; cdr3_nt: TGTGCCAGCAGTTTACGTCGGACAGGCACTGAAGCTTTCTTT
clone_size: .; d_call: TRBD1; j_call: TRBJ1-2; v_call: TRBV7-9; cdr3_aa: CSSSRLGQLDGYTF; cdr3_nt: TGTTCCAGCAGCCGTCTGGGACAGCTAGATGGCTACACCTTC
clone_size: once; d_call: .; j_call: TRBJ1-6; v_call: TRBV6-1; cdr3_aa: CASSESFGRGNSPLHF; cdr3_nt: TGTGCCAGCAGTGAATCGTTCGGGCGGGGGAATTCACCCCTCCACTTT
clone_size: .; d_call: .; j_call: TRBJ1-4; v_call: TRBV7-9; cdr3_aa: CASNPVLSGPTNEKLFF; cdr3_nt: TGTGCCAGCAACCCTGTTCTCTCGGGTCCAACTAATGAAAAACTGTTTTTT
clone_size: once; d_call: .; j_call: TRBJ1-1; v_call: TRBV13; cdr3_aa: CASSLGRGSTEAFF; cdr3_nt: TGTGCCAGCAGCTTAGGCCGCGGGAGCACTGAAGCTTTCTTT
clone_size: few; d_call: .; j_call: TRBJ1-1; v_call: TRBV19; cdr3_aa: CASAQGRNTEAFF; cdr3_nt: TGTGCCAGTGCTCAGGGAAGGAACACTGAAGCTTTCTTT
clone_size: .; d_call: .; j_call: TRBJ2-1; v_call: TRBV19; cdr3_aa: CASSSRTEALNEQFF; cdr3_nt: TGTGCCAGTAGTTCCCGGACAGAAGCGCTCAATGAGCAGTTCTTC
clone_size: once; d_call: TRBD1; j_call: TRBJ2-1; v_call: TRBV7-2; cdr3_aa: CASSLFGTGALNEQFF; cdr3_nt: TGTGCCAGCAGCTTATTTGGGACAGGGGCCCTCAATGAGCAGTTCTTC
clone_size: few; d_call: .; j_call: TRBJ2-7; v_call: TRBV19; cdr3_aa: CASSISDRYYEQYF; cdr3_nt: TGTGCCAGTAGTATATCCGACAGGTACTACGAGCAGTACTTC
clone_size: .; d_call: .; j_call: TRBJ2-7; v_call: TRBV28; cdr3_aa: CASRAQGIPGEQYF; cdr3_nt: TGTGCCAGCAGGGCACAGGGAATTCCGGGCGAGCAGTACTTC
clone_size: .; d_call: .; j_call: TRBJ2-1; v_call: TRBV9; cdr3_aa: CASSVSLNEQFF; cdr3_nt: TGTGCCAGCAGCGTTAGCCTAAATGAGCAGTTCTTC
clone_size: few; d_call: TRBD2; j_call: TRBJ2-1; v_call: TRBV27; cdr3_aa: CASSLSGGATEQFF; cdr3_nt: TGTGCCAGCAGTTTATCCGGGGGGGCGACTGAGCAGTTCTTC
clone_size: .; d_call: .; j_call: TRBJ2-3; v_call: TRBV28; cdr3_aa: CASSPVERFRTDTQYF; cdr3_nt: TGTGCCAGCAGTCCCGTCGAGCGATTCCGCACAGATACGCAGTATTTT
clone_size: medium-sized; d_call: TRBD1; j_call: TRBJ1-1; v_call: TRBV14; cdr3_aa: CASGGQGATEAFF; cdr3_nt: TGTGCCAGCGGGGGACAGGGGGCGACTGAAGCTTTCTTT
clone_size: once; d_call: TRBD1; j_call: TRBJ1-6; v_call: TRBV28; cdr3_aa: CASSLRQGFPYNSPLHF; cdr3_nt: TGTGCCAGCAGTCTTAGACAGGGATTCCCCTATAATTCCCCCCTCCACTTT
clone_size: .; d_call: .; j_call: TRBJ2-5; v_call: TRBV13; cdr3_aa: CASQGGLPETQYF; cdr3_nt: TGTGCCAGCCAGGGGGGTCTTCCAGAGACCCAGTACTTC
clone_size: .; d_call: .; j_call: TRBJ1-4; v_call: TRBV28; cdr3_aa: CASSSGGTNEKLFF; cdr3_nt: TGTGCCAGCAGTTCAGGAGGGACTAATGAAAAACTGTTTTTT
clone_size: .; d_call: .; j_call: TRBJ2-7; v_call: TRBV11-2; cdr3_aa: CASSPGRSSYEQYF; cdr3_nt: TGTGCCAGCAGCCCCGGTAGAAGCTCCTACGAGCAGTACTTC
clone_size: .; d_call: .; j_call: TRBJ1-3; v_call: TRBV18; cdr3_aa: CASSPKAAFSGNTIYF; cdr3_nt: TGTGCCAGCTCACCAAAGGCGGCCTTCTCTGGAAACACCATATATTTT
clone_size: .; d_call: .; j_call: TRBJ2-7; v_call: TRBV2; cdr3_aa: CASRGVVNEQYF; cdr3_nt: TGTGCCAGCAGGGGAGTAGTAAACGAGCAGTACTTC
clone_size: .; d_call: .; j_call: TRBJ2-7; v_call: TRBV28; cdr3_aa: CASSLRQVREQYF; cdr3_nt: TGTGCCAGCAGTTTAAGGCAGGTCCGCGAGCAGTACTTC
clone_size: .; d_call: TRBD2; j_call: TRBJ2-7; v_call: TRBV29-1; cdr3_aa: CSVLAGLTYEQYF; cdr3_nt: TGCAGCGTTCTAGCGGGACTCACCTACGAGCAGTACTTC
clone_size: .; d_call: .; j_call: TRBJ1-5; v_call: TRBV7-8; cdr3_aa: CASSLQGNQPQHF; cdr3_nt: TGTGCCAGCAGCTTACAGGGGAATCAGCCCCAGCATTTT
clone_size: .; d_call: TRBD1; j_call: TRBJ2-7; v_call: TRBV4-1; cdr3_aa: CASSYDRGTYEQYF; cdr3_nt: TGCGCCAGCAGTTACGACAGGGGGACCTACGAGCAGTACTTC
clone_size: .; d_call: TRBD1; j_call: TRBJ2-1; v_call: TRBV19; cdr3_aa: CASSIWDSPMNEQFF; cdr3_nt: TGTGCCAGTAGTATATGGGACAGCCCTATGAATGAGCAGTTCTTC
clone_size: .; d_call: .; j_call: TRBJ1-6; v_call: TRBV2; cdr3_aa: CASSNRVTNNSPLHF; cdr3_nt: TGTGCCAGCAGTAACAGGGTAACAAATAATTCACCCCTCCACTTT
clone_size: .; d_call: .; j_call: TRBJ2-1; v_call: TRBV15; cdr3_aa: CATSRDTSSYNEQFF; cdr3_nt: TGTGCCACCAGCAGAGATACGAGCTCCTACAATGAGCAGTTCTTC
clone_size: .; d_call: TRBD2; j_call: TRBJ2-7; v_call: TRBV10-3; cdr3_aa: CAISESPSSGRGYEQYF; cdr3_nt: TGTGCCATCAGTGAGTCTCCGTCTAGCGGGAGAGGATACGAGCAGTACTTC
clone_size: .; d_call: TRBD1; j_call: TRBJ1-2; v_call: TRBV9; cdr3_aa: CASSVTRQGNYGYTF; cdr3_nt: TGTGCCAGCAGCGTTACCAGACAGGGCAACTATGGCTACACCTTC
clone_size: .; d_call: .; j_call: TRBJ1-2; v_call: TRBV28; cdr3_aa: CASSLPLQGYTF; cdr3_nt: TGTGCCAGCAGTTTGCCCCTCCAGGGGTACACCTTC
clone_size: .; d_call: TRBD1; j_call: TRBJ2-1; v_call: TRBV6-1; cdr3_aa: CASSEWAGGGYEQFF; cdr3_nt: TGTGCCAGCAGTGAGTGGGCAGGGGGCGGGTATGAGCAGTTCTTC
clone_size: once; d_call: TRBD1; j_call: TRBJ1-5; v_call: TRBV5-5; cdr3_aa: CASSWTGTGLSNQPQHF; cdr3_nt: TGTGCCAGCAGCTGGACCGGGACAGGGCTTAGCAATCAGCCCCAGCATTTT
clone_size: few; d_call: .; j_call: TRBJ1-2; v_call: TRBV19; cdr3_aa: CASSVGTMRGYTF; cdr3_nt: TGTGCCAGTAGTGTGGGGACAATGCGTGGCTACACCTTC
clone_size: .; d_call: .; j_call: TRBJ1-4; v_call: TRBV30; cdr3_aa: CAWSDLKGANEKLFF; cdr3_nt: TGTGCCTGGAGTGATTTAAAGGGGGCTAATGAAAAACTGTTTTTT
clone_size: .; d_call: .; j_call: TRBJ2-2; v_call: TRBV7-9; cdr3_aa: CASSLAGAGELFF; cdr3_nt: TGTGCCAGCAGCTTGGCAGGGGCCGGGGAGCTGTTTTTT
clone_size: .; d_call: .; j_call: TRBJ2-7; v_call: TRBV6-4; cdr3_aa: CASSREPNYEQYF; cdr3_nt: TGTGCCAGCAGCCGGGAGCCAAACTACGAGCAGTACTTC
clone_size: .; d_call: TRBD1; j_call: TRBJ1-1; v_call: TRBV28; cdr3_aa: CASSFSDRVGTEAFF; cdr3_nt: TGTGCCAGCAGTTTTTCAGACAGGGTCGGAACTGAAGCTTTCTTT
clone_size: once; d_call: .; j_call: TRBJ2-3; v_call: TRBV7-9; cdr3_aa: CASSIQDYSTDTQYF; cdr3_nt: TGTGCCAGCAGCATACAGGATTATAGCACAGATACGCAGTATTTT
clone_size: few; d_call: TRBD1; j_call: TRBJ1-5; v_call: TRBV4-1; cdr3_aa: CASSPTGDPNQPQHF; cdr3_nt: TGCGCCAGCAGCCCTACAGGGGACCCCAATCAGCCCCAGCATTTT
clone_size: .; d_call: .; j_call: TRBJ2-7; v_call: TRBV28; cdr3_aa: CASSLSPYF; cdr3_nt: TGTGCCAGCAGTTTAAGCCCTTACTTC
clone_size: .; d_call: TRBD1; j_call: TRBJ2-5; v_call: TRBV5-4; cdr3_aa: CASSLSGGMETQYF; cdr3_nt: TGTGCCAGCAGCTTGTCAGGGGGCATGGAGACCCAGTACTTC
clone_size: .; d_call: .; j_call: TRBJ2-2; v_call: TRBV29-1; cdr3_aa: CSVEERRRGNTGELFF; cdr3_nt: TGCAGCGTTGAAGAGAGGCGCAGGGGGAACACCGGGGAGCTGTTTTTT
clone_size: few; d_call: .; j_call: TRBJ2-7; v_call: TRBV6-5; cdr3_aa: CASSYSSHYEQYF; cdr3_nt: TGTGCCAGCAGTTACTCGAGTCACTACGAGCAGTACTTC
clone_size: few; d_call: .; j_call: TRBJ2-1; v_call: TRBV4-2; cdr3_aa: CASSQGDSANNEQFF; cdr3_nt: TGTGCCAGCAGCCAAGGGGACTCCGCCAACAATGAGCAGTTCTTC
clone_size: few; d_call: TRBD1; j_call: TRBJ2-5; v_call: TRBV14; cdr3_aa: CASSHEQGILETQYF; cdr3_nt: TGTGCCAGCAGCCACGAACAGGGGATTTTGGAGACCCAGTACTTC
clone_size: .; d_call: .; j_call: TRBJ1-1; v_call: TRBV21-1; cdr3_aa: CASSKIPVLNTEAFF; cdr3_nt: TGTGCCAGCAGCAAAATCCCCGTCCTGAACACTGAAGCTTTCTTT